This T cell receptor beta chain was recovered during a study of blood T cell repertoires in COVID-19. Study background: Donors in the United States, Italy and Spain gave samples during acute or convalescent COVID-19. In each case, the material was cDNA or gDNA derived from T cells, B-cell-depleted T cells, or PBMCs.

Losses at the gene ends were 5 bases for V and 6 bases for J; bases not matched to a gene: 5. Germline V CDR1 and CDR2: SGHTA, FQGNSA. The CDR3 length is 13 residues. TCRdb keeps only in-frame clones here, not all; method: immunoSEQ multiplex PCR. The data hold approximately 110,000 clones, with around 83% observed a single time. The receptor's source is a woman of 80 years or more with acute or convalescent COVID-19. The chain employs TRBV7-2 and TRBJ2-3; TRBD1 aligns across 7 bases. Source material: peripheral blood. CDR3 amino acids: CASSLEQGDTQYF. Here the CDR3 DNA reads TGTGCCAGCAGCCTTGAACAGGGGGATACGCAGTATTTT.